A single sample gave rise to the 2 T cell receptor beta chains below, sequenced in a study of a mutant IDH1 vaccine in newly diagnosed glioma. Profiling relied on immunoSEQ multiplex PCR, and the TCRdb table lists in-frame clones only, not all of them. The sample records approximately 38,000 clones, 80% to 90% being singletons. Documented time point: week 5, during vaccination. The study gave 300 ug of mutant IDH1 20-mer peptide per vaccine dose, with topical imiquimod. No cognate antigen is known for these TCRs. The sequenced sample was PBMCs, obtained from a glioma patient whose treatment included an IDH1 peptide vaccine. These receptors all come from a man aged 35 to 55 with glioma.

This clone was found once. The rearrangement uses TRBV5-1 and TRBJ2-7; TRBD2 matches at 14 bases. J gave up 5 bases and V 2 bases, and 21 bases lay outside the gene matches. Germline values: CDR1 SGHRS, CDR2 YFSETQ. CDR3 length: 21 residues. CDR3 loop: CASSLSGTSGSKGRSIHEQYF. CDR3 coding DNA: TGCGCCAGCAGCTTATCCGGGACTAGCGGGAGTAAGGGTCGAAGCATCCACGAGCAGTACTTC.

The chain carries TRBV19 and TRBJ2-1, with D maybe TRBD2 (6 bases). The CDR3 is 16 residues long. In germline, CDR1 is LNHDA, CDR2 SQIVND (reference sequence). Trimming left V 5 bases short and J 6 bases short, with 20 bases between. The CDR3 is CASSDSSAPRGNEQFF. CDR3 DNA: TGTGCCAGTAGTGACTCTAGCGCGCCCCGGGGCAATGAGCAGTTCTTC.